These T cell receptor beta chains were read from a single sample in a study of T cells in Graves' hyperthyroidism and ophthalmopathy. TCRdb re-called the multiplex PCR reads with MiXCR, one entry per CDR3 protein. The sample yields about 520,000 distinct CDR3 sequences, roughly 24% seen once. Material for sequencing was blood. Receptor source: a woman under 40 with Graves' ophthalmopathy. CDR3s include the opening cysteine and the closing phenylalanine or tryptophan. The order of the fields is J gene, D gene, V gene, clone size, CDR3 DNA, CDR3 protein. A D gene is named only where the DNA matches it firmly. Clone size is stated in some rows and not others, as once, few, many or a class when expanded.

>TRBJ2-7|.|TRBV27|many
TGTGCCAGCAGTTCCCCCAGGGGTGTGCAGTACTTC
CASSSPRGVQYF
>TRBJ1-2|.|TRBV15|once
TGTGCCACCAGCAGAGACCAGGGAGTCGACTATGGCTACACCTTC
CATSRDQGVDYGYTF
>TRBJ2-7|.|TRBV28|many
TGTGCCAGCACCCCGGCGGGGCAGGGTAACTACGAGCAGTACTTC
CASTPAGQGNYEQYF
>TRBJ2-5|TRBD2|TRBV20-1|.
TGCAGTGCTGAGTCTAGACTAGCGGGGGGGTCAGAGACCCAGTACTTC
CSAESRLAGGSETQYF
>TRBJ1-4|.|TRBV14|.
TGTGCCAGCAGCCCGGACAGCGATAATGAAAAACTGTTTTTT
CASSPDSDNEKLFF
>TRBJ1-1|.|TRBV30|many
TGTGCCTGGAGTATGGTCCGAAACACTGAAGCTTTCTTT
CAWSMVRNTEAFF
>TRBJ1-1|.|TRBV29-1|.
TGCTCCTACTCCCAGGGTCTCACTGAAGCTTTCTTT
CSYSQGLTEAFF
>TRBJ2-2|TRBD2|TRBV28|.
TGTGCCAGCAGTTTCCATCCTAGCGGGAGCACCACCGGGGAGCTGTTTTTT
CASSFHPSGSTTGELFF
>TRBJ2-7|TRBD1|TRBV11-1|.
TGTGCCAGCAGCCAAGGGACAGTGGACTCCTACGATCAGTACTTC
CASSQGTVDSYDQYF
>TRBJ2-7|.|TRBV7-2|many
TGTGCCAGCAGCTCACTCACAGGAACCTACGAGCAGTACTTC
CASSSLTGTYEQYF
>TRBJ2-2|TRBD2|TRBV4-2|few
TGTGCCAGCAGCCAAGATCAATGGCGGGGGGGCGGTAACGGGGAGCTGTTTTTT
CASSQDQWRGGGNGELFF
>TRBJ2-2|TRBD1|TRBV12-3/TRBV12-4|few
TGTGCCAGCAGTGGGGACAGGGGTTTGACCGGGGAGCTGCTTTTT
CASSGDRGLTGELLF
>TRBJ2-5|.|TRBV20-1|.
TGCAGTGCCCTCCCAGAAAGGTGGCTAGCCGGGGAGACCCAGTACTTC
CSALPERWLAGETQYF
>TRBJ1-5|TRBD1|TRBV6-1|few
TGTGCCAGCAGTGAAGCACAGGGGGCGTATCAGCCCCAACATTTT
CASSEAQGAYQPQHF
>TRBJ1-1|.|TRBV7-9|.
TGTGCCAGCAGCTTTTTCAACACTGAAGCTTTCTTT
CASSFFNTEAFF
>TRBJ2-7|.|TRBV20-1|few
TGCAGTGCTAGGCCACGACTCGTCGCAACCCTAAGAGAGCAGTACTTC
CSARPRLVATLREQYF
>TRBJ1-6|TRBD1|TRBV6-1|many
TGTGCCAGCAGGAGACAGGGTTCGGGTTCCTATAATTCACCCCTCCACTTT
CASRRQGSGSYNSPLHF